The TCR beta chain under discussion was sequenced for a study of cytomegalovirus exposure and HLA in healthy donors. The study's findings and limits: For most TCR sequences rarity was the rule, although some public TCRs occurred in many donors. Accurate predictions that matched the HLA-A and HLA-B alleles of most subjects were reportedly made from TCR beta sequences. About 87% or about 30% of the time was how often most TCR beta V segments were productive, according to an earlier analysis.

Primers for the PCR totalled 60 Vbeta and 13 Jbeta. Assay used: immunoSEQ multiplex PCR; TCRdb lists only in-frame clones, some missing. The table shows around 150,000 clones, with around 88% occurring only once. The CDR3 length is 14 residues. The ends were cut back, 7 bases at V and 3 bases at J, with 13 bases in the middle. The germline CDR1 and CDR2 sequences are LNHDA and SQIVND (reference sequence). This clone was recorded a few times. Its antigen is not known. Donors in the study were healthy people who gave bone marrow. This clonotype was sampled from a woman aged 18-29 years in good health and CMV-seronegative. Sequencing was performed on PBMCs. The chain combines TRBV19 with TRBJ1-3, with D possibly TRBD1 on 6 matching bases. As DNA, the CDR3 is TGTGCCAGTAATCAACAGGGCTTTGGAAACACCATATATTTT. It yields the protein CASNQQGFGNTIYF.